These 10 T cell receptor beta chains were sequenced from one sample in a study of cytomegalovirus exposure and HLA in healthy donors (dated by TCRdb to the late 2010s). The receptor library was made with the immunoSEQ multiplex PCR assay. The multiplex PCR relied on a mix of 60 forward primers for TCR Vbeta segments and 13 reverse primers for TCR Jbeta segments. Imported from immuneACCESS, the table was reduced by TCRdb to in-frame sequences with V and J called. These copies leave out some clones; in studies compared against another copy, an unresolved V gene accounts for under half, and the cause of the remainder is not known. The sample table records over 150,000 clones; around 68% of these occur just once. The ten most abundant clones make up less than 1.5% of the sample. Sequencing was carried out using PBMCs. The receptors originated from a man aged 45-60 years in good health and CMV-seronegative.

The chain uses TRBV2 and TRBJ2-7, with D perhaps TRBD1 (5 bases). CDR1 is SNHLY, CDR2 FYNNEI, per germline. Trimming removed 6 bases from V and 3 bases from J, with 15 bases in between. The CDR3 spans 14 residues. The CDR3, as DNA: TGTGCCAGCAGGAAAACAGGTACCCTCTACGAGCAGTACTTC. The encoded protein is CASRKTGTLYEQYF. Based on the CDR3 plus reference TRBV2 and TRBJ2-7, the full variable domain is EPEVTQTPSHQVTQMGQEVILRCVPISNHLYFYWYRQILGQKVEFLVSFYNNEISEKSEIFDDQFSVERPDGSNFTLKIRSTKLEDSAMYFCASRKTGTLYEQYFGPGTRLTVT.

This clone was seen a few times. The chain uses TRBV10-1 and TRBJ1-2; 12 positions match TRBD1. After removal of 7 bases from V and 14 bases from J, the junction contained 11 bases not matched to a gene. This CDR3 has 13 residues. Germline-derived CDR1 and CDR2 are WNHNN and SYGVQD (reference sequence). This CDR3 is CASTPGTGGILTF. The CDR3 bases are TGCGCCAGCACACCCGGGACAGGGGGCATACTAACCTTC.

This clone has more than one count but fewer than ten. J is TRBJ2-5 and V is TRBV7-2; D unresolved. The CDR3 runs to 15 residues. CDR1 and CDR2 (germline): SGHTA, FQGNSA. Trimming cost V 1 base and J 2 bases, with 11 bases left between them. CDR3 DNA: TGTGCCAGCAGCTTAGGATCCACCGGGCAAGAGACCCAGTACTTC. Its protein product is CASSLGSTGQETQYF. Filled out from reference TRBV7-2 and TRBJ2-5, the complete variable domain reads GAGVSQSPSNKVTEKGKDVELRCDPISGHTALYWYRQSLGQGLEFLIYFQGNSAPDKSGLPSDRFSAERTGGSVSTLTIQRTQQEDSAVYLCASSLGSTGQETQYFGPGTRLLVL.

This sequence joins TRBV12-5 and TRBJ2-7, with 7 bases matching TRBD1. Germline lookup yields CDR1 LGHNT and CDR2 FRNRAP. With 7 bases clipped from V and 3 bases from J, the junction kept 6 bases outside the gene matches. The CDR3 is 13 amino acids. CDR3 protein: CASAAGGGYEQYF. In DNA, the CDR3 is TGTGCTAGTGCCGCAGGGGGTGGCTACGAGCAGTACTTC.

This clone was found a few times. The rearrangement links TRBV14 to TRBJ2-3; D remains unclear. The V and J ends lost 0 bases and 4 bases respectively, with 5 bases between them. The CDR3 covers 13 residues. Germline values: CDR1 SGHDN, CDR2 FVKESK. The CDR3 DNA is TGTGCCAGCAGCCAAGATCTCGCAGATACGCAGTATTTT. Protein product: CASSQDLADTQYF.

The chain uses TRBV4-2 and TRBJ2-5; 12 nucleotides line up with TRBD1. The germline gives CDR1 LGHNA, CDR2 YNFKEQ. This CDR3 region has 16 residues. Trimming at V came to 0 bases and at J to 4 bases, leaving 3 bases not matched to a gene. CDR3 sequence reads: CASSQDGTGGAETQYF. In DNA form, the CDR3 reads TGTGCCAGCAGCCAAGACGGGACAGGGGGCGCAGAGACCCAGTACTTC.

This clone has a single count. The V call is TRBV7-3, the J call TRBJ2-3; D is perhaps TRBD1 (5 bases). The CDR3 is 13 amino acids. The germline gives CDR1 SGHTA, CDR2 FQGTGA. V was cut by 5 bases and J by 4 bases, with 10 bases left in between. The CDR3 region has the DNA TGTGCCAGCAGCACCCAGGGTGCAGATACGCAGTATTTT. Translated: CASSTQGADTQYF.

CDR3 in amino acids: CASSGQGALTGELFF. The DNA of the CDR3 is TGTGCCAGCTCAGGACAGGGGGCGCTGACCGGGGAGCTGTTTTTT. V usage is TRBV18 and J usage is TRBJ2-2; the match to TRBD1 covers 11 bases. The length of the CDR3 is 15 residues. Losses at the gene ends were 5 bases for V and 5 bases for J; bases not matched to a gene: 4. CDR1 and CDR2 (germline): KGHSH, LQKENI.

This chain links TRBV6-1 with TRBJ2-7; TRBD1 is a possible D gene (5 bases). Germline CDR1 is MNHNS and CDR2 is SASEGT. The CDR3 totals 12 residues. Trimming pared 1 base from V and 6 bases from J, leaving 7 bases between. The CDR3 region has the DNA TGTGCCAGCAGTGAAGGTAGGGGCGAGCAGTACTTC. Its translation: CASSEGRGEQYF.

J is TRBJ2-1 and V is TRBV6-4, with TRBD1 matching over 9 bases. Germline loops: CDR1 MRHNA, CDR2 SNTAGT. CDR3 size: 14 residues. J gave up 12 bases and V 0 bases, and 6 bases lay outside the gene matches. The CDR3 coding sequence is TGTGCCAGCAGTGACTCGGGACAGGGTACGCGGCAGTTCTTC. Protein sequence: CASSDSGQGTRQFF.